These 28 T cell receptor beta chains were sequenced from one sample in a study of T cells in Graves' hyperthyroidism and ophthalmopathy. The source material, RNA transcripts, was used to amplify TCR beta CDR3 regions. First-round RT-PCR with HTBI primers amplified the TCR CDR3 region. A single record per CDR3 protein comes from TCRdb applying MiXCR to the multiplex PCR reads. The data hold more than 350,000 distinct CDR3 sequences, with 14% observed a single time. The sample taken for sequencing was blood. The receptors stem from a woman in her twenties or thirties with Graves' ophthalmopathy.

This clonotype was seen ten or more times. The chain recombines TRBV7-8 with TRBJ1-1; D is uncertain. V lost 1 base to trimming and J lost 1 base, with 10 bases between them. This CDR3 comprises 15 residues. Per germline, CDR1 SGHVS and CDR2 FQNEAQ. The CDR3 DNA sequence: TGTGCCAGCAGCTTAGAGTGGGCGGGGAACACTGAAGCTTTCTTT. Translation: CASSLEWAGNTEAFF.

The CDR3 sequence: CATNRDTGELFF. The DNA of the CDR3 is TGTGCCACAAACAGGGACACCGGGGAGCTGTTTTTT. V usage is TRBV10-3 and J usage is TRBJ2-2; TRBD1 might be the D (6 bases). The V gene lost 10 bases and the J gene lost 3 bases, with 9 bases spanning the gap. The CDR3 spans 12 residues. Per the germline V gene, CDR1 is ENHRY and CDR2 is SYGVKD.

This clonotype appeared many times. This chain's CDR3 is CASSLRPGANTGELFF. The CDR3 DNA is TGTGCCAGCAGCCTCCGCCCAGGCGCTAACACCGGGGAGCTGTTTTTT. The J gene is TRBJ2-2, the V gene TRBV11-3; D unclear. There are 16 residues in the CDR3. The V gene lost 5 bases and the J gene lost 2 bases, with 15 bases spanning the gap. Looked up from germline, CDR1 is SGHNT and CDR2 is YENEEA.

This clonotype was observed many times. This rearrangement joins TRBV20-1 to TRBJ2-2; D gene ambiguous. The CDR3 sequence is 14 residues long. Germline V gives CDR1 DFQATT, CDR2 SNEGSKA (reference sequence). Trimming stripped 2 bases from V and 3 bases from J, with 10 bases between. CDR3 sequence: CSARLGWDTGELFF. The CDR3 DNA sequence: TGCAGTGCTAGATTAGGTTGGGACACCGGGGAGCTGTTTTTT.

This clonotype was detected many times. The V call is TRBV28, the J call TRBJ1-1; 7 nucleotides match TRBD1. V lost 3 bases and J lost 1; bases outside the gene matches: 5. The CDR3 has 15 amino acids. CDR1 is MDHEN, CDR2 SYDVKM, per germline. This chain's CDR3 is CASSLGQGENTEAFF. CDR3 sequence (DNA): TGTGCCAGCAGTTTGGGGCAGGGGGAGAACACTGAAGCTTTCTTT.

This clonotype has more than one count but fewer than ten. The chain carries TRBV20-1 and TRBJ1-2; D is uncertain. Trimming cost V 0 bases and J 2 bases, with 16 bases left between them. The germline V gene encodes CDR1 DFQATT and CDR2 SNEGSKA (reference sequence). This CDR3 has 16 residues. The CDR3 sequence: CSARDIDPARNYGYTF. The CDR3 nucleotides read TGCAGTGCTAGAGATATCGACCCGGCAAGAAACTATGGCTACACCTTC.

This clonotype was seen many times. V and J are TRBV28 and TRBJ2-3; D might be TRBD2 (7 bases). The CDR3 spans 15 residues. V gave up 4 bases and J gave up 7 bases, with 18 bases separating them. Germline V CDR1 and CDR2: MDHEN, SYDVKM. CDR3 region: CASSSAGAPLHTQYF. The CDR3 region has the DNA TGTGCCAGCAGTTCCGCGGGGGCCCCCCTCCATACGCAGTATTTT.

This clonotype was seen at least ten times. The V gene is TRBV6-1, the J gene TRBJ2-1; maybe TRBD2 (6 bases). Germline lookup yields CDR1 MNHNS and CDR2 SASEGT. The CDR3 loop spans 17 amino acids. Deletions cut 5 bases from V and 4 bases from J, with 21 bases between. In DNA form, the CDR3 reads TGTGCCAGCAGTTCGTCCCTACTAGCCCCCGAATACAATGAGCAGTTCTTC. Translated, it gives CASSSSLLAPEYNEQFF.

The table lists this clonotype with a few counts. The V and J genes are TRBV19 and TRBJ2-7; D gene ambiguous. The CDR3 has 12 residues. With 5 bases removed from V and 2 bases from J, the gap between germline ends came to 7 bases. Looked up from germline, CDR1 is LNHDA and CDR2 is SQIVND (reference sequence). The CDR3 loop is CASSAEAYEQYF. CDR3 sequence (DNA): TGTGCCAGTAGTGCGGAAGCCTACGAGCAGTACTTC.

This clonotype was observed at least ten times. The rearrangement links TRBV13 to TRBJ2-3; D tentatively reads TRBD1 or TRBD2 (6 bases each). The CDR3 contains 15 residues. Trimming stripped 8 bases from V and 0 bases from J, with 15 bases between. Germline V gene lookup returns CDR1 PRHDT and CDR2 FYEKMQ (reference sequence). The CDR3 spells CASFGGLSSTDTQYF. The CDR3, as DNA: TGTGCCAGCTTCGGGGGCTTATCTAGCACAGATACGCAGTATTTT.

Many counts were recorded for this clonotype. The CDR3 nucleotides read TGTGCCAGCAGCCCGGGGGGCACTAGCACAGATACGCAGTATTTT. This sequence encodes CASSPGGTSTDTQYF. The rearrangement uses TRBV28 and TRBJ2-3, with D tentatively TRBD2 (7 bases). The V end lost 6 bases, the J end lost 0 bases, and 13 bases lay between the germline ends. Germline V gene sequence: CDR1 MDHEN, CDR2 SYDVKM. CDR3 length: 15 residues.

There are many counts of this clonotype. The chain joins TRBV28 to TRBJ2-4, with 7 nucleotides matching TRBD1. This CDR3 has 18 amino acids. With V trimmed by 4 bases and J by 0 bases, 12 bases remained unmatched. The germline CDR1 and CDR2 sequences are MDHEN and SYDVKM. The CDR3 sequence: CASSSMGTASLAKNIQYF. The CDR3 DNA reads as TGTGCCAGCAGTTCCATGGGGACAGCATCCCTAGCCAAAAACATTCAGTACTTC.

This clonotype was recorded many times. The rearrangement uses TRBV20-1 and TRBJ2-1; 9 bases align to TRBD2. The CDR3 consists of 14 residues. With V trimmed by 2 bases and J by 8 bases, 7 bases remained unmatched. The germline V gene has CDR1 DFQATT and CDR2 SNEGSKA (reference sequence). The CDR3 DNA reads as TGCAGTGCTAGAAGTAGCGGGGGATTTTATGAGCAGTTCTTC. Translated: CSARSSGGFYEQFF.

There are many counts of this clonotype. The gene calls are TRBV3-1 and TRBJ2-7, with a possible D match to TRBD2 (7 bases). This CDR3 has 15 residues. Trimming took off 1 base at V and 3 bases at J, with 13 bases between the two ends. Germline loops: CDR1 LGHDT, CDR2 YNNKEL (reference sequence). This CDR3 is CASSQGGGEVYEQYF. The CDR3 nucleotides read TGTGCCAGCAGCCAAGGAGGGGGGGAGGTCTACGAGCAGTACTTC.

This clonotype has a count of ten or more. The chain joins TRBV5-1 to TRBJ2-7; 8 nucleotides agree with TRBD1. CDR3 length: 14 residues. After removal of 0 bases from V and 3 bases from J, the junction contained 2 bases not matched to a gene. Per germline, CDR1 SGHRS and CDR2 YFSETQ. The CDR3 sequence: CASSLEGQDYEQYF. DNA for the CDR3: TGCGCCAGCAGCTTGGAGGGACAGGACTACGAGCAGTACTTC. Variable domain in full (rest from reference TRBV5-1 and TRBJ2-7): KAGVTQTPRYLIKTRGQQVTLSCSPISGHRSVSWYQQTPGQGLQFLFEYFSETQRNKGNFPGRFSGRQFSNSRSEMNVSTLELGDSALYLCASSLEGQDYEQYFGPGTRLTVT.

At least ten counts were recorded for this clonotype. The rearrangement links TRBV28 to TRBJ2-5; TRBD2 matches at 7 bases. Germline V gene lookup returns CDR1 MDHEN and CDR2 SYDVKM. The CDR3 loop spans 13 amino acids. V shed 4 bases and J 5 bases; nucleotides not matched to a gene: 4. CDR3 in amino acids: CASSSAGIETQYF. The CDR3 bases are TGTGCCAGCAGTTCAGCGGGGATTGAGACCCAGTACTTC.

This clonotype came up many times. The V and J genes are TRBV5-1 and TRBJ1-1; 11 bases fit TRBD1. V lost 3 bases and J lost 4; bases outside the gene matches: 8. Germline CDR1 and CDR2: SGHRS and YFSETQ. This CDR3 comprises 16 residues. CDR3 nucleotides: TGCGCCAGCAGCTCCAGGACAGGGGGCTTGAGCACTGAAGCTTTCTTT. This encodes CASSSRTGGLSTEAFF.

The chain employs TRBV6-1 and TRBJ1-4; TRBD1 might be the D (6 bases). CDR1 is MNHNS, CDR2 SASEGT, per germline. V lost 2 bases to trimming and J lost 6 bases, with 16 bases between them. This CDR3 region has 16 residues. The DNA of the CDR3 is TGTGCCAGCAGTGAAACTCAGGGGAGAGGGGATGAAAAACTGTTTTTT. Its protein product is CASSETQGRGDEKLFF.

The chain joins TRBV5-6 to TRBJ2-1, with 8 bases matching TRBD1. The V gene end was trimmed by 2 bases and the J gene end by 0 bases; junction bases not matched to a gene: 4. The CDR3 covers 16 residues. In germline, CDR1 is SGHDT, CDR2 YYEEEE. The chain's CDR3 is CASSFFQGASYNEQFF. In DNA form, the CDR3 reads TGTGCCAGCAGCTTCTTTCAGGGGGCCTCCTACAATGAGCAGTTCTTC. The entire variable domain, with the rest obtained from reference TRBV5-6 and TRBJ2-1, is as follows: DAGVTQSPTHLIKTRGQQVTLRCSPKSGHDTVSWYQQALGQGPQFIFQYYEEEERQRGNFPDRFSGHQFPNYSSELNVNALLLGDSALYLCASSFFQGASYNEQFFGPGTRLTVL.

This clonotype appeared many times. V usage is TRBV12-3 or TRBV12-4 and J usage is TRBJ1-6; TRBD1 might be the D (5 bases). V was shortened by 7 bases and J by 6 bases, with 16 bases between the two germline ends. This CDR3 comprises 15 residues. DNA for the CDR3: TGTGCCAGCATGTCCTACGGGGGGTCTAATTCACCCCTCCACTTT. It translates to CASMSYGGSNSPLHF.

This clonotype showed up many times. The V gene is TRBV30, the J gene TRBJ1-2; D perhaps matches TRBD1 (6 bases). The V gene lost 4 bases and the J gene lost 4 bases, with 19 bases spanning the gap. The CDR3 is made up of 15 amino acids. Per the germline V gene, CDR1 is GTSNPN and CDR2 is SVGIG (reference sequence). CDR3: CAWMPQGPIFYGYTF. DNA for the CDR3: TGTGCCTGGATGCCTCAGGGGCCGATCTTCTATGGCTACACCTTC. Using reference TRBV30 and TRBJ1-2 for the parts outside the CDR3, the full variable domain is SQTIHQWPATLVQPVGSPLSLECTVEGTSNPNLYWYRQAAGRGLQLLFYSVGIGQISSEVPQNLSASRPQDRQFILSSKKLLLSDSGFYLCAWMPQGPIFYGYTFGSGTRLTVV.

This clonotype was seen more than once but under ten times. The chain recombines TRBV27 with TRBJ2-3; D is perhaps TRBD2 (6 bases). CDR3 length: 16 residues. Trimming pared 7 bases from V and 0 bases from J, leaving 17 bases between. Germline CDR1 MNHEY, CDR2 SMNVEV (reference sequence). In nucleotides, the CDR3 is TGTGCCAGCACCAAGGGATGGGGGGTTAGCACAGATACGCAGTATTTT. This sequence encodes CASTKGWGVSTDTQYF.

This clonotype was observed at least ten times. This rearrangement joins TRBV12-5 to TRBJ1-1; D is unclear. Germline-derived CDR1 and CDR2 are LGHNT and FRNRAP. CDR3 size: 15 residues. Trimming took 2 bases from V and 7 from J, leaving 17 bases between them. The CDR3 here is CASGLSPSFAYEAFF. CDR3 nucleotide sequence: TGTGCTAGTGGTTTGTCCCCCTCCTTTGCCTATGAAGCTTTCTTT.

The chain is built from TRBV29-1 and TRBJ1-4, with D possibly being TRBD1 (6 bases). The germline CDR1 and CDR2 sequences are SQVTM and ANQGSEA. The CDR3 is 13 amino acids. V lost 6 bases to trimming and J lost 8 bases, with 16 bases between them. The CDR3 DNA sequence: TGCAGCGTCCAAGGACAGTCGGGCGAAAAACTGTTTTTT. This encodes CSVQGQSGEKLFF.

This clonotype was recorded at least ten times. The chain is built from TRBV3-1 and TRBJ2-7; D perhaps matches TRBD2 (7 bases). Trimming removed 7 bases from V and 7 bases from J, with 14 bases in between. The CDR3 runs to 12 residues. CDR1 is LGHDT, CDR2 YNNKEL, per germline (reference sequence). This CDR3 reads CASNTKGGEQYF. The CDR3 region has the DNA TGTGCCAGCAACACAAAGGGGGGGGAGCAGTACTTC.

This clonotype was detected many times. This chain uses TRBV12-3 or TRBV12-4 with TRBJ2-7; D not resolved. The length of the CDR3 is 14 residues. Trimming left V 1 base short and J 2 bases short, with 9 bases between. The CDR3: CASSLVREAYEQYF. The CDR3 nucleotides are TGTGCCAGCAGTTTAGTTCGAGAGGCCTACGAGCAGTACTTC.

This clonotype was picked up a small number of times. In DNA form, the CDR3 reads TGTGCCAGCAGTCGACGGCCACAAGAGACCCAGTACTTC. Protein: CASSRRPQETQYF. The chain couples TRBV27 to TRBJ2-5; D not resolved. The CDR3 extends over 13 amino acids. Trimming took 5 bases from V and 2 from J, leaving 9 bases between them. The germline V gene has CDR1 MNHEY and CDR2 SMNVEV (reference sequence).

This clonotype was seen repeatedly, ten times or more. The CDR3: CSASLAFTSRMLEEETQYF. The CDR3 DNA sequence: TGCAGTGCTAGCTTGGCCTTTACCTCACGGATGTTGGAGGAAGAGACCCAGTACTTC. The chain recombines TRBV20-1 with TRBJ2-5, with D tentatively TRBD2 (5 bases). Germline CDR1 reads DFQATT; CDR2 reads SNEGSKA (reference sequence). Trimming removed 3 bases at V and 3 bases at J, with 29 bases between. The CDR3 spans 19 residues.